The 29 T cell receptor beta chains listed next were all sequenced from one sample in a study of blood T cell repertoires in COVID-19. Profiling relied on immunoSEQ multiplex PCR, and the TCRdb table lists in-frame clones only, not all of them. The sample has approximately 260,000 clones, about 80% seen once. Sequencing used PBMCs or T cells enriched from blood (not recorded which). The receptor source for this set is a man aged 30 to 39 with acute COVID-19.

The chain has TRBV29-1 and TRBJ2-6, with TRBD1 identical over 8 bases. The CDR3 loop spans 14 amino acids. Losses at the gene ends were 7 bases for V and 2 bases for J; bases not matched to a gene: 4. Germline V gene lookup returns CDR1 SQVTM and CDR2 ANQGSEA. In DNA form, the CDR3 reads TGCAGCGCCGCACAGGGGGCTGGGGCCAACGTCCTGACTTTC. Translation gives CSAAQGAGANVLTF.

The rearrangement links TRBV3-1 (or the pseudogene TRBV3-2) to TRBJ2-5; TRBD2 agrees at 13 bases. The V gene end was trimmed by 2 bases and the J gene end by 5 bases; junction bases not matched to a gene: 5. Germline-derived CDR1 and CDR2 are LGHDT and YNNKEL (reference sequence). There are 16 residues in the CDR3. CDR3 protein: CASSQPGLAGVETQYF. The CDR3 region has the DNA TGTGCCAGCAGCCAACCTGGACTAGCGGGGGTGGAGACCCAGTACTTC.

The J gene is TRBJ2-2, the V gene TRBV21-1; the table's D call, TRBD2, has no DNA check behind it. TRBV21-1 has pseudogene status. This CDR3 region has 16 residues. The CDR3: CASSSGLAGENGELFF. Here the CDR3 DNA reads TGTGCCAGCAGCTCAGGACTAGCGGGAGAAAACGGGGAGCTGTTTTTT.

The V gene is TRBV9, the J gene TRBJ2-5, with TRBD1 matching 8 bases. Trimming cost V 0 bases and J 1 base; bases outside gene matches: 11. The CDR3 consists of 18 residues. CDR1 and CDR2 from the germline V gene are SGDLS and YYNGEE. CDR3 amino acids: CASSVGMRGQASQETQYF. CDR3 DNA: TGTGCCAGCAGCGTAGGGATGAGGGGACAGGCGAGCCAAGAGACCCAGTACTTC.

J is TRBJ2-2 and V is TRBV7-3; possibly TRBD1 for D (6 bases). The CDR3 has 14 residues. V was cut by 6 bases and J by 5 bases, with 13 bases left in between. Per the germline V gene, CDR1 is SGHTA and CDR2 is FQGTGA. The DNA for the CDR3 is TGTGCCAGCAGTCGTCCAGGGGAGACCGGGGAGCTGTTTTTT. Translation gives CASSRPGETGELFF.

The chain combines TRBV27 with TRBJ2-3; no clear D. The CDR3 totals 12 residues. Trimming removed 5 bases at V and 4 bases at J, with 7 bases between. The germline V gene has CDR1 MNHEY and CDR2 SMNVEV (reference sequence). CDR3 residues: CASSRVSDTQYF. In DNA, the CDR3 is TGTGCCAGCAGTCGAGTGTCAGATACGCAGTATTTT.

The V gene is TRBV5-4, the J gene TRBJ1-2; TRBD1 matches at 8 bases. Looked up from germline, CDR1 is SGHNT and CDR2 is YYREEE (reference sequence). J gave up 8 bases and V 0 bases, and 9 bases lay outside the gene matches. This CDR3 region has 15 residues. The CDR3 is CASSLDGSGQGGYTF. CDR3 coding DNA: TGTGCCAGCAGCTTGGACGGGTCCGGACAGGGCGGCTACACCTTC.

This chain joins TRBV19 and TRBJ1-2, with a weak D call TRBD1 (6 bases). The CDR3 contains 15 residues. CDR1 is LNHDA and CDR2 is SQIVND in the germline V gene (reference sequence). The germline V and J ends were trimmed by 5 bases and 8 bases, with 21 bases remaining between them. The CDR3 region is CASSSLLASRGGYTF. CDR3 nucleotides: TGTGCCAGTAGTTCCCTCCTCGCTTCCAGGGGAGGCTACACCTTC.

The chain has TRBV18 and TRBJ1-3; D remains ambiguous. Trimming took off 0 bases at V and 4 bases at J, with 7 bases between the two ends. The CDR3 contains 14 residues. Per the germline V gene, CDR1 is KGHSH and CDR2 is LQKENI. This CDR3 reads CASSPPSRGNTIYF. CDR3 bases: TGTGCCAGCTCACCACCCTCGAGAGGAAACACCATATATTTT.

V usage is TRBV7-9 and J usage is TRBJ1-5, with D hard to call. The CDR3 contains 15 residues. V was clipped by 5 bases and J by 2 bases, with 13 bases between them. Germline V gives CDR1 SEHNR, CDR2 FQNEAQ (reference sequence). This chain's CDR3 is CASSALRDGNQPQHF. CDR3 DNA sequence: TGTGCCAGCAGCGCCCTCCGGGATGGCAATCAGCCCCAGCATTTT.

This clone was seen ten or more times. V and J are TRBV9 and TRBJ1-1, with 8 bases aligning to TRBD1. The CDR3 is 16 amino acids. With 0 bases clipped from V and 0 bases from J, the junction kept 4 bases outside the gene matches. The germline V gene encodes CDR1 SGDLS and CDR2 YYNGEE. The DNA of the CDR3 is TGTGCCAGCAGCGTAGTCACAGGGGGTGTGAACACTGAAGCTTTCTTT. Its protein product is CASSVVTGGVNTEAFF.

CDR3 loop: CASSQFTEAFF. The DNA for the CDR3 is TGTGCCAGCAGCCAATTCACTGAAGCTTTCTTT. V is TRBV7-8 and J is TRBJ1-1; no definite D call. Between the trimmed V and J ends, which lost 5 bases and 4 bases, there was a span of 5 bases. Germline V gene data show CDR1 as SGHVS and CDR2 as FQNEAQ. CDR3 length: 11 amino acids.

The chain links TRBV28 to TRBJ1-4; D is uncertain. The germline V gene has CDR1 MDHEN and CDR2 SYDVKM. The CDR3 runs 14 residues. Deletions cut 6 bases from V and 4 bases from J, with 12 bases between. The CDR3 is CASRGVGSNEKLFF. The CDR3 nucleotides read TGTGCCAGCAGGGGTGTGGGGAGTAATGAAAAACTGTTTTTT.

The chain employs TRBV6-1 and TRBJ2-1; possibly TRBD1 for D (5 bases). Germline V gene data show CDR1 as MNHNS and CDR2 as SASEGT. The ends were cut back, 4 bases at V and 0 bases at J, with 13 bases in the middle. The CDR3 sequence is 16 residues long. The CDR3 is CASSGPQQGSYNEQFF. CDR3 nucleotides: TGTGCCAGCAGTGGCCCGCAGCAGGGCTCCTACAATGAGCAGTTCTTC.

The chain combines TRBV28 with TRBJ1-1, with D perhaps matching TRBD1 (6 bases). Germline V lookup: CDR1 MDHEN, CDR2 SYDVKM. Trimming took 6 bases from V and 0 from J, leaving 20 bases between them. The CDR3 spans 17 residues. CDR3 in amino acids: CASSQILPGHLNTEAFF. In DNA, the CDR3 is TGTGCCAGCAGCCAGATACTACCGGGACACTTGAACACTGAAGCTTTCTTT.

This chain joins TRBV6-5 and TRBJ1-2, with a possible D match to TRBD1 (6 bases). The germline gives CDR1 MNHEY, CDR2 SVGAGI. This CDR3 has 14 residues. Trimming left V 10 bases short and J 2 bases short, with 17 bases between. The chain's CDR3 is CATTQGTTNYGYTF. In DNA, the CDR3 is TGTGCCACCACACAGGGCACGACCAACTATGGCTACACCTTC.

The J gene is TRBJ1-2, the V gene TRBV6-2 or TRBV6-3; D is unresolved. Trimming took off 7 bases at V and 4 bases at J, with 13 bases between the two ends. CDR1 is MNHEY and CDR2 is SVGEGT in the germline V gene. CDR3 length: 13 amino acids. In nucleotides, the CDR3 is TGTGCCAGCAACCCTCCAGGTATCTATGGCTACACCTTC. It specifies CASNPPGIYGYTF.

This chain uses TRBV5-6 with TRBJ1-3; a weak D match, TRBD1 (5 bases). V lost 2 bases and J 2 bases, leaving 11 bases between the germline ends. The CDR3 totals 15 residues. CDR1 and CDR2 from the germline V gene are SGHDT and YYEEEE. This chain's CDR3 is CASSFAPGTGNTIYF. The CDR3 nucleotides are TGTGCCAGCAGCTTTGCCCCAGGGACTGGAAACACCATATATTTT.

This clone has just a few counts. The V call is TRBV2, the J call TRBJ2-1; TRBD2 agrees at 8 bases. Germline V lookup: CDR1 SNHLY, CDR2 FYNNEI. CDR3 length equals 16 residues. Trimming cost V 7 bases and J 7 bases; bases outside gene matches: 15. In nucleotides, the CDR3 is TGTGCCAGCACTTGGAGGAACGGGAGGGCCCTTAATGAGCAGTTCTTC. This sequence encodes CASTWRNGRALNEQFF.

The J gene is TRBJ1-2, the V gene TRBV5-1; TRBD1 matches at 12 bases. The ends lost 4 bases at V and 8 bases at J; junction bases unmatched: 12. There are 16 residues in the CDR3. Germline CDR1 is SGHRS and CDR2 is YFSETQ. CDR3 sequence reads: CASSAPPGQGAGGYTF. The CDR3 DNA reads as TGCGCCAGCAGCGCGCCACCGGGACAGGGGGCGGGAGGCTACACCTTC.

The chain's CDR3 is CSASRTETGNTEAFF. CDR3 nucleotide sequence: TGCAGCGCCAGCAGGACGGAAACAGGGAACACTGAAGCTTTCTTT. The V and J genes are TRBV29-1 and TRBJ1-1; D possibly corresponds to TRBD1 (5 bases). Trimming shortened V by 7 bases and J by 1 base, and 19 bases separated the two germline ends. Germline CDR1 and CDR2: SQVTM and ANQGSEA. This CDR3 contains 15 residues.

The chain is built from TRBV2 and TRBJ1-5, with 7 bases lining up with TRBD1. Trimming took 6 bases from V and 4 from J; bases not matched to a gene: 12. Germline CDR1 and CDR2: SNHLY and FYNNEI. CDR3 size: 16 residues. In nucleotides, the CDR3 is TGTGCCAGCAGCAGACAGGGTTGGGGATCTAATCAGCCCCAGCATTTT. Its protein product is CASSRQGWGSNQPQHF.

This clone came up once. This chain connects TRBV7-8 to TRBJ2-7; TRBD1 aligns across 9 bases. V trimming: 1 base; J trimming: 3 bases; junction bases outside the gene matches: 4. The CDR3 is 15 residues long. Germline CDR1 is SGHVS and CDR2 is FQNEAQ. Written as DNA, the CDR3 is TGTGCCAGCAGCTTAGTAGGGACAGGGATCTACGAGCAGTACGTC. Protein sequence: CASSLVGTGIYEQYV.

The rearrangement joins TRBV2 to TRBJ2-3, with TRBD2 matching over 11 bases. Per the germline V gene, CDR1 is SNHLY and CDR2 is FYNNEI. J gave up 8 bases and V 7 bases, and 14 bases lay outside the gene matches. The CDR3 extends over 16 amino acids. The CDR3 coding sequence is TGTGCCAGCAAAGGAGGAGTAGCGGGGGGGAGGGTTACGCAGTATTTT. Translating it yields CASKGGVAGGRVTQYF.

This chain joins TRBV11-2 and TRBJ2-2, with a possible D match to TRBD1 (6 bases). V lost 1 base, J lost 5 bases, and 14 bases lay in between. Germline V lookup: CDR1 SGHAT, CDR2 FQNNGV. This CDR3 has 16 residues. CDR3 protein: CASSLVLAGVTGELFF. The CDR3 DNA reads TGTGCCAGCAGCTTAGTCTTGGCAGGGGTTACCGGGGAGCTGTTTTTT.

The chain employs TRBV4-2 and TRBJ2-3, with TRBD2 matching over 8 bases. This CDR3 is built from 17 residues. Germline V CDR1 and CDR2: LGHNA, YNFKEQ. V lost 0 bases to trimming and J lost 9 bases; unmatched junction nucleotides: 14. This CDR3 is CASSQDLPGGPIVTQYF. CDR3 in DNA: TGTGCCAGCAGCCAAGATCTACCGGGAGGGCCTATCGTGACGCAGTATTTT.

This chain links TRBV29-1 with TRBJ1-1; 7 bases are a match to TRBD1. The germline gives CDR1 SQVTM, CDR2 ANQGSEA. J lost 4 bases, V lost 6 bases, and 8 bases had no gene match. The CDR3 totals 13 residues. The CDR3 protein is CSVHRGKGTEAFF. In DNA, the CDR3 is TGCAGCGTCCACAGGGGAAAGGGCACTGAAGCTTTCTTT.

V gene TRBV3-1 (or the pseudogene TRBV3-2) combines with J gene TRBJ1-6; 7 bases map to TRBD1. This CDR3 contains 15 residues. With 3 bases clipped from V and 10 bases from J, the junction kept 9 bases outside the gene matches. The germline V gene has CDR1 LGHDT and CDR2 YNNKEL (reference sequence). The CDR3 loop is CASSQQDRIGSPLHF. CDR3 in DNA: TGTGCCAGCAGCCAGCAGGACAGGATCGGATCACCCCTCCACTTT.

This chain links TRBV5-1 with TRBJ1-1; 8 bases align to TRBD1. CDR3 length equals 14 residues. V was clipped by 8 bases and J by 1 base; unmatched bases: 7. Per germline, CDR1 SGHRS and CDR2 YFSETQ. This chain's CDR3 is CARTRGTGNTEAFF. DNA of the CDR3: TGCGCCAGGACACGCGGGACAGGGAACACTGAAGCTTTCTTT.